The 13 T cell receptor beta chains below were found in one sample sequenced in a study of T cells in Graves' hyperthyroidism and ophthalmopathy. Amplified TCR beta CDR3 regions derived from RNA transcripts. The primer set for the first-round RT-PCR of the TCR CDR3 was HTBI. Using its own MiXCR run on the multiplex PCR reads, TCRdb lists one record per CDR3 protein. The sample has fewer than 40,000 distinct CDR3 sequences, 40% to 65% seen once. Material: blood. The source is a man in his forties with Graves' ophthalmopathy.

The J gene is TRBJ2-7, the V gene TRBV20-1; 8 nucleotides align to TRBD1. The V gene end was trimmed by 0 bases and the J gene end by 1 base; junction bases not matched to a gene: 5. This CDR3 has 15 amino acids. The germline V gene encodes CDR1 DFQATT and CDR2 SNEGSKA (reference sequence). The CDR3 spells CSARDRTGWSYEQYF. CDR3 coding DNA: TGCAGTGCTAGAGACAGGACAGGGTGGTCCTACGAGCAGTACTTC.

Concerning this clonotype: One end of the junction fails to match germline, which may point to a read error. The chain has TRBV16 and TRBJ2-1, with 8 bases matching TRBD2. CDR3 size: 15 residues. Germline assignment: CDR1 KGHSY and CDR2 FQNENV. This CDR3 is CASSQSRTSYDEQFF. The CDR3 DNA sequence: TGTGCCAGCAGCCAATCAAGGACTAGCTACGATGAGCAGTTCTTC.

Here the CDR3 reads CASSREGLRASDPGLNNKQFF. DNA of the CDR3: TGTGCCAGCAGCCGGGAGGGACTCCGTGCCTCCGACCCCGGACTGAATAATAAGCAGTTCTTC. The chain is built from TRBV7-6 and TRBJ2-1; 8 positions match TRBD2. Germline V gene lookup returns CDR1 SGHVS and CDR2 FNYEAQ. The junction had 32 bases not matched to a gene; V was cut back by 5 bases and J by 11 bases. The CDR3 covers 21 residues.

The J gene is TRBJ1-2, the V gene TRBV9; D unresolved. V shed 0 bases and J shed 0 bases, with 6 bases lying between them. The V gene's germline CDR1 is SGDLS and CDR2 YYNGEE. The CDR3 sequence is 14 residues long. CDR3 nucleotide sequence: TGTGCCAGCAGCGTAGGAACAGCTAACTATGGCTACACCTTC. Its protein is CASSVGTANYGYTF.

This clonotype was recorded many times. The chain carries TRBV6-1 and TRBJ2-7; D not resolved. The CDR3 totals 11 residues. V dropped 1 base and J dropped 6 bases, with 4 bases sitting between them. The germline V gene encodes CDR1 MNHNS and CDR2 SASEGT. The CDR3, as DNA: TGTGCCAGCAGTGAAGTCACCGAGCAGTACTTC. Translating gives CASSEVTEQYF.

At least ten counts were recorded for this clonotype. The CDR3 does not end in the conserved phenylalanine or tryptophan, so this is likely a read error. In nucleotides, the CDR3 is TGCAGTGCTAGAGATTACAGCTACGAGCAGTACTCC. It translates to CSARDYSYEQYS. This chain uses TRBV20-1 with TRBJ2-7; D call uncertain. The CDR3 contains 12 residues. V lost 0 bases and J lost 3, with 6 bases in between. Germline values: CDR1 DFQATT, CDR2 SNEGSKA (reference sequence).

The genes are TRBV11-2 and TRBJ2-5; 7 bases fit TRBD1. V lost 3 bases, J lost 7 bases, and 5 bases stayed unmatched. Germline values: CDR1 SGHAT, CDR2 FQNNGV. The CDR3 sequence is 13 residues long. The CDR3 DNA follows: TGTGCCAGCAGCTTGACCCCAGGGGGGACCCAGTACTTC. This translates into CASSLTPGGTQYF.

This clonotype was picked up many times. V gene TRBV7-2 combines with J gene TRBJ2-1, with TRBD2 identical over 12 bases. Per germline, CDR1 SGHTA and CDR2 FQGNSA. This CDR3 comprises 15 residues. V lost 5 bases to trimming and J lost 8 bases; unmatched junction nucleotides: 7. The CDR3 DNA reads as TGTGCCAGCAGCCCTTCTAGCGGGGGGGCCCATGAGCAGTTCTTC. Its protein product is CASSPSSGGAHEQFF.

This clonotype is a singleton in its sample. No conserved phenylalanine or tryptophan is present at the end of the CDR3, so a read error is the likely explanation. The chain employs TRBV30 and TRBJ2-7; D is possibly TRBD1 (6 bases). The CDR3 has 14 residues. Germline lookup yields CDR1 GTSNPN and CDR2 SVGIG (reference sequence). The CDR3 DNA sequence: TGTTCCTGGAGTTCAGGGGTATCCTCCTACGAGCAGTACCTC. Encoded protein: CSWSSGVSSYEQYL.

This clonotype was counted many times. The chain has TRBV5-6 and TRBJ2-7; no clear D. The CDR3 totals 13 residues. V was cut by 2 bases and J by 2 bases, with 8 bases left in between. Looked up from germline, CDR1 is SGHDT and CDR2 is YYEEEE. The CDR3 DNA reads as TGTGCCAGCAGCTTTGCCGGTACCTACGAGCAGTACTTC. Its translation is CASSFAGTYEQYF.

As regards this clonotype: At one of its ends the junction is not consistent with the germline gene, which may arise from a read error. The chain employs TRBV5-1 and TRBJ1-1; the D is unclear. The CDR3 runs to 16 residues. From germline, CDR1 is SGHRS and CDR2 YFSETQ. CDR3 region: CASGLMADDRPTEAFF. DNA for the CDR3: TGCGCCAGCGGCTTGATGGCGGATGACCGTCCCACTGAAGCTTTCTTT.

The chain has TRBV10-3 and TRBJ1-6, with D unresolved. Germline V gene lookup returns CDR1 ENHRY and CDR2 SYGVKD. V lost 5 bases and J lost 0, with 8 bases in between. This CDR3 has 15 residues. The CDR3 DNA reads as TGTGCCATCAGTATCGGCGGCTCCTATAATTCACCCCTCCACTTT. This translates into CAISIGGSYNSPLHF.

J is TRBJ2-5 and V is TRBV5-6; D is perhaps TRBD1 (6 bases). Germline-derived CDR1 and CDR2 are SGHDT and YYEEEE. This CDR3 has 12 amino acids. V lost 1 base, J lost 7 bases, and 8 bases lay in between. CDR3 amino acids: CASSLKGVTQYF. The CDR3 DNA reads as TGTGCCAGCAGCTTGAAGGGGGTGACCCAGTACTTC.